This T cell receptor beta chain was identified during a study of tumor-infiltrating lymphocytes in primary liver carcinoma. Across the whole study: Tumors measured 4.2 to 10 cm and were stage T1-T3 N0M0. Whole-study results and caveats: Reduced overlap was seen in tumor-adjacent and tumor-blood pairs versus tumor region pairs.

Details on this clonotype: Antigen specificity is unknown. An end of the junction does not agree with germline; a read error may underlie this.

Germline V gives CDR1 SQVTM, CDR2 ANQGSEA. The CDR3 has 13 amino acids. The tissue used was unsorted bulk material of about 17-33 mg. RNA and DNA were co-extracted from it with the AllPrep DNA/RNA mini kit. Tumor samples all exceeded 80% viable tumor cells. Priming with a constant-region primer yielded TCR beta cDNA from roughly 490 ng total RNA. Three nested multiplex PCR rounds, a slightly modified ARM-PCR, produced the libraries for TCR beta. Investigators reported that the first two PCR rounds, at 9 to 11 cycles each, used TRBV1-TRBV30 forward primers with a C-beta reverse primer. TCRdb processed the multiplex PCR reads anew with MiXCR; each CDR3 protein has one entry. The repertoire holds 50,000 to 70,000 distinct CDR3 sequences, 70% to 85% seen once, with roughly three fifths in the top ten.

The clonotype originates from a middle-aged man with primary liver carcinoma and hepatitis B virus infection. Sequenced material: liver tumor tissue from sampling region 2. The sample's subset: tumor region T2, inferior pole. The V and J genes are TRBV29-1 and TRBJ2-1; 12 bases are a match to TRBD2. The CDR3 here is CSGTSGKLHEQSF. CDR3 nucleotide sequence: TGCAGCGGGACTAGCGGGAAGCTCCATGAGCAGTCCTTC.